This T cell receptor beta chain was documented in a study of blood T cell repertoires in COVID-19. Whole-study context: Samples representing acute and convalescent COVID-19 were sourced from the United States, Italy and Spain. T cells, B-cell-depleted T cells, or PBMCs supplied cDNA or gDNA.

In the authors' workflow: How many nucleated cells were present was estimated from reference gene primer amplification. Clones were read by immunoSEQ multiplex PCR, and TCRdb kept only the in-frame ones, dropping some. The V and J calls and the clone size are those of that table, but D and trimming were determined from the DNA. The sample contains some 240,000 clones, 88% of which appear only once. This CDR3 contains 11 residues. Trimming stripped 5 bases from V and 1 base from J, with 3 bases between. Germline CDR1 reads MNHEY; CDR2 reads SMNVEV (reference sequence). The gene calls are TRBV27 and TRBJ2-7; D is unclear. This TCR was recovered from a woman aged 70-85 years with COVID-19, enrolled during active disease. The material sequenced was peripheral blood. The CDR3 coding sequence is TGTGCCAGCAGTCATTCCTACGAGCAGTACTTC. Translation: CASSHSYEQYF.